These 11 T cell receptor beta chains share one sample of origin, sequenced in a study of early T cells in non-severe SARS-CoV-2 infection. TCRdb ran MiXCR on the 5' RACE reads and lists one entry per CDR3 protein. The top ten clones hold 9% to 10% of a sample with some 40,000 distinct CDR3 sequences, about 3.9% of them seen once. Input material: whole blood. Source of these receptors: an adult who was a healthcare worker with PCR-confirmed SARS-CoV-2 infection or an uninfected control (not recorded which).

This clonotype has ten or more counts. V and J are TRBV11-2 and TRBJ2-7; TRBD2 is a possible D gene (5 bases). Deletions cut 5 bases from V and 4 bases from J, with 21 bases between. Germline CDR1 SGHAT, CDR2 FQNNGV. This CDR3 spans 16 amino acids. Written as DNA, the CDR3 is TGTGCCAGCAGCCCTATAGCCTACAGCGGACCTTACGAGCAGTACTTC. Protein product: CASSPIAYSGPYEQYF.

The sample holds many counts of this clonotype. The chain employs TRBV7-2 and TRBJ2-7, with 9 nucleotides matching TRBD1. The germline gives CDR1 SGHTA, CDR2 FQGNSA. The CDR3 length is 15 residues. The V gene end was trimmed by 3 bases and the J gene end by 3 bases; junction bases not matched to a gene: 6. For the CDR3, the DNA is TGTGCCAGCAGCTTGTGGACAGGGGCCAGCTACGAGCAGTACTTC. It yields the protein CASSLWTGASYEQYF.

This clonotype was counted many times. The chain combines TRBV7-2 with TRBJ2-3, with D possibly matching TRBD2 (6 bases). V lost 5 bases and J 8 bases, leaving 17 bases between the germline ends. The CDR3 has 14 residues. The germline V gene encodes CDR1 SGHTA and CDR2 FQGNSA. CDR3: CASSQGRAGGTQYF. CDR3 sequence (DNA): TGTGCCAGCAGCCAAGGGAGAGCGGGCGGTACGCAGTATTTT.

This clonotype occurred many times. V usage is TRBV27 and J usage is TRBJ1-2, with a possible D match to TRBD1 (5 bases). The CDR3 has 17 amino acids. Per the germline V gene, CDR1 is MNHEY and CDR2 is SMNVEV (reference sequence). Trimming pared 1 base from V and 7 bases from J, leaving 22 bases between. CDR3: CASSLYQDKGFFSGYTF. CDR3 sequence (DNA): TGTGCCAGCAGTTTATATCAGGACAAGGGTTTTTTCAGTGGCTACACCTTC.

This clonotype came up many times. This chain uses TRBV7-9 with TRBJ2-2, with D perhaps given as TRBD1 or TRBD2 (5 bases each). The CDR3 has 16 residues. V lost 8 bases, J lost 3 bases, and 19 bases lay in between. Per germline, CDR1 SEHNR and CDR2 FQNEAQ (reference sequence). The CDR3 bases are TGTGCCAGCCCCTCGGGGCCCCTCCCCGACACCGGGGAGCTGTTTTTT. Protein: CASPSGPLPDTGELFF.

This clonotype came up a few times. The chain is built from TRBV7-2 and TRBJ2-7; D tentatively reads TRBD1 or TRBD2 (5 bases each). Per the germline V gene, CDR1 is SGHTA and CDR2 is FQGNSA. Trimming removed 6 bases from V and 6 bases from J, with 18 bases in between. CDR3 size: 14 residues. CDR3: CASRSGTAAGEQYF. The CDR3 nucleotides are TGTGCCAGCAGATCCGGGACGGCCGCTGGCGAGCAGTACTTC.

Ten or more counts support this clonotype. The chain recombines TRBV14 with TRBJ1-6; TRBD1 agrees at 7 bases. The CDR3 spans 15 residues. The V gene end was trimmed by 5 bases and the J gene end by 7 bases; junction bases not matched to a gene: 8. The V gene's germline CDR1 is SGHDN and CDR2 FVKESK. CDR3 in amino acids: CASSYYRGGNSPLHF. Here the CDR3 DNA reads TGTGCCAGCAGCTACTACAGGGGAGGAAATTCACCCCTCCACTTT.

In its sample, this clonotype was seen many times. The chain carries TRBV24-1 and TRBJ1-2; 7 bases map to TRBD1. CDR3 length: 14 amino acids. Trimming took 4 bases from V and 4 from J; bases not matched to a gene: 5. Germline V gene sequence: CDR1 KGHDR, CDR2 SFDVKD. The DNA of the CDR3 is TGTGCCACCAGTGACTGGGACAGTTCCTATGGCTACACCTTC. Translated, it gives CATSDWDSSYGYTF.

This clonotype was found a few times. The chain recombines TRBV6-6 with TRBJ2-1; 7 bases align to TRBD2. CDR1 is MNHNY, CDR2 SVGAGI, per germline (reference sequence). Unmatched junction bases numbered 8, after V lost 6 bases and J lost 3 bases. The CDR3 is made up of 15 amino acids. The CDR3 is CASRSSAGYYNEQFF. The DNA for the CDR3 is TGTGCCAGCAGATCCTCAGCGGGATACTACAATGAGCAGTTCTTC.

This clonotype has ten or more counts. The chain uses TRBV7-9 and TRBJ2-1; 9 positions agree with TRBD1. Trimming cost V 4 bases and J 5 bases; bases outside gene matches: 3. CDR1 is SEHNR and CDR2 is FQNEAQ in the germline V gene (reference sequence). The CDR3 sequence is 14 residues long. CDR3 residues: CASSWGQGNNEQFF. The CDR3 DNA reads TGTGCCAGCAGCTGGGGACAGGGCAACAATGAGCAGTTCTTC. Full variable domain (remainder filled in from reference TRBV7-9 and TRBJ2-1): DTGVSQNPRHKITKRGQNVTFRCDPISEHNRLYWYRQTLGQGPEFLTYFQNEAQLEKSRLLSDRFSAERPKGSFSTLEIQRTEQGDSAMYLCASSWGQGNNEQFFGPGTRLTVL.

This clonotype was counted at least ten times. This chain connects TRBV4-1 to TRBJ2-2; TRBD2 agrees at 13 bases. V trimming: 5 bases; J trimming: 6 bases; junction bases outside the gene matches: 12. CDR3 length: 18 residues. CDR1 is MGHRA, CDR2 YSYEKL, per germline. CDR3 protein: CASSYRRTSGGGAGELFF. The CDR3 DNA sequence: TGCGCCAGCAGCTACCGAAGGACTAGCGGGGGCGGCGCCGGGGAGCTGTTTTTT.